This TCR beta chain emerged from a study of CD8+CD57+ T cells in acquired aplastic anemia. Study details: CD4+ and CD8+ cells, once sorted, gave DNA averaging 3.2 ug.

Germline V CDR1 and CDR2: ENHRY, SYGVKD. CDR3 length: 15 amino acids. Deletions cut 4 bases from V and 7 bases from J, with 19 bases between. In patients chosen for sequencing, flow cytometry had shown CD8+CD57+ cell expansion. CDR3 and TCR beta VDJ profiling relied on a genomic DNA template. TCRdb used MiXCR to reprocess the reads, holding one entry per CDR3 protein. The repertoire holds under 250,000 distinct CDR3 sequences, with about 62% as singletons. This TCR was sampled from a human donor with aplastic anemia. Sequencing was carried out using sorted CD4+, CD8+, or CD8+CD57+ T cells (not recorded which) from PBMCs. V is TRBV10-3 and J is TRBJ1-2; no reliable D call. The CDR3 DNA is TGTGCCATCAGTGGTGGTTGGAGGGTCACGGGTGGCTACACCTTC. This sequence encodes CAISGGWRVTGGYTF.